This TCR beta chain stems from a study of T cell responses to AZD1222 COVID-19 vaccine. General observations from the study: Possibly, clonal diversity was underestimated; donors were largely white British and included more females. Targets within unmutated variant regions were reportedly found for nearly half of spike-specific TCRs. A rise in Spike-specific TCR breadth and depth followed two AZD1222 doses.

Comments on this clone: Antigen: not known.

The V gene lost 0 bases and the J gene lost 6 bases, with 9 bases spanning the gap. The CDR3 consists of 13 residues. Per the germline V gene, CDR1 is GTSNPN and CDR2 is SVGIG (reference sequence). Only in-frame clones appear in the TCRdb table, and some are missing; sequencing was by immunoSEQ multiplex PCR. The profile shows about 84,000 clones, roughly 85% of them singletons. The sequencing here drew on peripheral blood, taken on day 0 of AZD1222 vaccination. The sequence derives from an adult in good health. The V gene is TRBV30, the J gene TRBJ1-5; D is uncertain. The CDR3 is CAWSVAVRQPQHF. CDR3 coding DNA: TGTGCCTGGAGTGTAGCGGTACGTCAGCCCCAGCATTTT.